The 7 T cell receptor beta chains in this list originate from one sample, sequenced in a study of OX40 agonist ivuxolimab in advanced cancers. Assay used: immunoSEQ multiplex PCR; TCRdb lists only in-frame clones, some missing. In the table there are roughly 77,000 clones, 92% of which are singletons. The material was CD4+ or CD8+ T cells sorted from blood, obtained in a trial of the OX40 agonist ivuxolimab. Receptors were obtained from an adult with an advanced solid tumor such as melanoma, head and neck, liver or kidney cancer.

This chain connects TRBV28 to TRBJ1-4, with D tentatively TRBD1 (5 bases). Germline V CDR1 and CDR2: MDHEN, SYDVKM. There are 13 residues in the CDR3. The V and J ends lost 6 bases and 5 bases respectively, with 10 bases between them. The CDR3 DNA follows: TGTGCCAGCAGCCTGGGACGGAATGAAAAACTGTTTTTT. This codes for CASSLGRNEKLFF.

The chain recombines TRBV18 with TRBJ2-7; D may be TRBD2 (6 bases). Trimming removed 0 bases at V and 2 bases at J, with 11 bases between. The CDR3 runs to 15 residues. CDR1 is KGHSH and CDR2 is LQKENI in the germline V gene. CDR3 protein: CASSPPSGGTYEQYF. CDR3 nucleotides: TGTGCCAGCTCACCACCGTCAGGAGGGACCTACGAGCAGTACTTC.

The chain carries TRBV7-8 and TRBJ1-4; tentatively, D is TRBD1 (6 bases). Trimming removed 1 base from V and 9 bases from J, with 12 bases in between. This CDR3 region has 14 residues. Germline V gene data show CDR1 as SGHVS and CDR2 as FQNEAQ. The CDR3 loop is CASSLDSGTKKLFF. Written as DNA, the CDR3 is TGTGCCAGCAGCTTAGATTCCGGGACAAAAAAACTGTTTTTT.

The chain combines TRBV13 with TRBJ2-3; D not certain. The CDR3 has 12 amino acids. The germline V gene has CDR1 PRHDT and CDR2 FYEKMQ (reference sequence). The V end was cut by 3 bases, the J end by 8 bases, with 9 bases between. In nucleotides, the CDR3 is TGTGCCAGCAGCTTTTCGTCTGGTACGCAGTATTTT. Translating it yields CASSFSSGTQYF.

This clone was recorded once. The chain carries TRBV19 and TRBJ2-5; a possible D gene is TRBD2 (5 bases). The last part of the DNA fits TRBJ2-7 better; the J call may be wrong. This CDR3 is built from 14 residues. CDR1 and CDR2 (germline): LNHDA, SQIVND (reference sequence). As DNA, the CDR3 is TGTGCCAGTAGTCCCTACCGACGGGACTACGAGCAGTACTTC. Translation gives CASSPYRRDYEQYF.

The V and J genes are TRBV18 and TRBJ2-3, with 11 bases aligning to TRBD1. J was trimmed by 4 bases and V by 4 bases; bases with no gene match: 1. The CDR3 length is 14 residues. The germline V gene encodes CDR1 KGHSH and CDR2 LQKENI. CDR3 region: CASSLGQGADTQYF. DNA of the CDR3: TGTGCCAGCTCACTGGGACAGGGGGCAGATACGCAGTATTTT.

The V and J genes are TRBV11-1 and TRBJ2-1; possibly TRBD2 for D (5 bases). V lost 1 base to trimming and J lost 2 bases, with 18 bases between them. From germline, CDR1 is SGHAT and CDR2 FQDESV (reference sequence). The CDR3 is 18 residues long. The CDR3 coding sequence is TGTGCCAGCAGCTTAGGCCTTTTTGGCGGGCAAGCCTACAATGAGCAGTTCTTC. It codes for CASSLGLFGGQAYNEQFF.